Shown below are 29 T cell receptor beta chains from a single sample sequenced in a study of T-cell reconstitution after alpha-beta-depleted transplantation in children. For TCRbeta, the library was prepared with unique molecular identifiers. In TCRdb, the PCR reads were re-called with MiXCR into one record per CDR3 protein. The sample has 200,000 to 250,000 distinct CDR3 sequences; around 8.4% are singletons. Sequences were derived from PBMCs, mostly from graft donor cells, sampled 360 days after TCRalphabeta/CD19-depleted stem cell transplant. These receptors were taken from a male patient aged 2-10 years who had a stem cell transplant for acute myeloid leukemia, so the T cells may come from the graft donor.

Ten or more counts support this clonotype. The chain carries TRBV5-6 and TRBJ2-1, with 13 bases fitting TRBD2. Unmatched junction bases numbered 5, after V lost 2 bases and J lost 3 bases. Germline lookup yields CDR1 SGHDT and CDR2 YYEEEE. The CDR3 covers 17 residues. The CDR3 DNA follows: TGTGCCAGCAGCTTATATCGACTAGCGGGAGGCTACAATGAGCAGTTCTTC. Translated, it gives CASSLYRLAGGYNEQFF.

This clonotype was observed many times. The rearrangement uses TRBV15 and TRBJ2-2; D is possibly TRBD2 (6 bases). With 1 base removed from V and 2 bases from J, the gap between germline ends came to 14 bases. Germline CDR1 LNHNV, CDR2 YYDKDF (reference sequence). This CDR3 region has 17 residues. This CDR3 reads CATSRVRRATNTGELFF. CDR3 sequence (DNA): TGTGCCACCAGCAGAGTTAGGAGGGCCACCAACACCGGGGAGCTGTTTTTT.

This clonotype was counted a few times. V is TRBV18 and J is TRBJ2-1, with a possible D match to TRBD2 (6 bases). CDR1 and CDR2 (germline): KGHSH, LQKENI. The CDR3 extends over 14 amino acids. V shed 3 bases and J shed 7 bases, with 13 bases lying between them. The CDR3 region has the DNA TGTGCCAGCTCACCTTGGACTATCGCGAATGAGCAGTTCTTC. Translated, it gives CASSPWTIANEQFF.

V is TRBV5-6 and J is TRBJ1-2; 7 positions agree with TRBD1. Per the germline V gene, CDR1 is SGHDT and CDR2 is YYEEEE. Trimming cost V 3 bases and J 2 bases; bases outside gene matches: 16. The CDR3 has 18 amino acids. The CDR3 region is CASSSDGDREDLNYGYTF. CDR3 in DNA: TGTGCCAGCAGCTCGGACGGAGACAGGGAGGACCTGAACTATGGCTACACCTTC. The whole variable domain, remainder taken from reference TRBV5-6 and TRBJ1-2, is DAGVTQSPTHLIKTRGQQVTLRCSPKSGHDTVSWYQQALGQGPQFIFQYYEEEERQRGNFPDRFSGHQFPNYSSELNVNALLLGDSALYLCASSSDGDREDLNYGYTFGSGTRLTVV.

This rearrangement joins TRBV12-3 or TRBV12-4 to TRBJ1-3; D is uncertain. This CDR3 spans 13 amino acids. V lost 4 bases to trimming and J lost 2 bases, with 6 bases between them. DNA of the CDR3: TGTGCCAGCAGTTCCCTCGCTGGAAACACCATATATTTT. Protein product: CASSSLAGNTIYF.

This chain uses TRBV5-1 with TRBJ2-1; D is uncertain. The CDR3 consists of 15 residues. V lost 2 bases and J lost 5, with 14 bases in between. The germline V gene encodes CDR1 SGHRS and CDR2 YFSETQ. The CDR3 loop reads CASSFPGRWDNEQFF. DNA of the CDR3: TGCGCCAGCAGCTTCCCCGGGCGCTGGGACAATGAGCAGTTCTTC.

The V and J genes are TRBV6-5 and TRBJ2-1; tentative D call: TRBD1 (6 bases). The V gene's germline CDR1 is MNHEY and CDR2 SVGAGI. This CDR3 is built from 16 residues. The V end lost 0 bases, the J end lost 4 bases, and 13 bases lay between the germline ends. The CDR3 sequence is CASSYSEPGQYNEQFF. CDR3 DNA sequence: TGTGCCAGCAGTTACTCGGAGCCCGGACAGTACAATGAGCAGTTCTTC.

V is TRBV5-1 and J is TRBJ2-7, with TRBD1 matching over 9 bases. The CDR3 extends over 15 amino acids. V shed 4 bases, J shed 3 bases, and the junction held 8 bases outside the gene matches. Germline V gene sequence: CDR1 SGHRS, CDR2 YFSETQ. The DNA for the CDR3 is TGCGCCAGCAGCCCGGGACAGGGATTTATCTACGAGCAGTACTTC. Protein sequence: CASSPGQGFIYEQYF.

This clonotype was counted between two and nine times. CDR3 in DNA: TGTGCCAGCAGATCGGGCGGGGCCGCAGATACGCAGTATTTT. This encodes CASRSGGAADTQYF. The J gene is TRBJ2-3, the V gene TRBV5-6, with D maybe TRBD2 (6 bases). Trimming cost V 5 bases and J 4 bases, with 14 bases left between them. This CDR3 has 14 residues. Germline V lookup: CDR1 SGHDT, CDR2 YYEEEE.

V gene TRBV5-1 combines with J gene TRBJ2-3; tentatively, D is TRBD2 (6 bases). Germline CDR1 SGHRS, CDR2 YFSETQ. V was shortened by 3 bases and J by 10 bases, with 27 bases between the two germline ends. The CDR3 length is 17 residues. Here the CDR3 reads CASSSGGSGTPSRPQYF. The DNA of the CDR3 is TGCGCCAGCAGCTCAGGAGGGTCCGGGACTCCCTCACGTCCGCAGTATTTT.

J is TRBJ2-1 and V is TRBV6-2 or TRBV6-3; 14 nucleotides agree with TRBD2. V was clipped by 6 bases and J by 8 bases; unmatched bases: 12. This CDR3 has 17 amino acids. Germline V gene sequence: CDR1 MNHEY, CDR2 SVGEGT. CDR3 DNA sequence: TGTGCCAGCAGCTCCCCCCTAGGACTAGCGGGAGGACATGAGCAGTTCTTC. Translated: CASSSPLGLAGGHEQFF.

V usage is TRBV29-1 and J usage is TRBJ2-6; 7 bases agree with TRBD2. CDR3 length: 16 residues. J was trimmed by 3 bases and V by 4 bases; bases with no gene match: 9. Germline lookup yields CDR1 SQVTM and CDR2 ANQGSEA. CDR3 region: CSVGASGIGGANVLTF. In DNA, the CDR3 is TGCAGCGTTGGGGCCAGCGGGATAGGTGGGGCCAACGTCCTGACTTTC.

This clonotype has a count of ten or more. V usage is TRBV7-6 and J usage is TRBJ2-7; 7 nucleotides match TRBD1. The trim removed 4 bases at V and 5 bases at J, leaving 14 bases unmatched. The CDR3 runs to 16 residues. Germline CDR1 and CDR2: SGHVS and FNYEAQ. The CDR3 bases are TGTGCCAGCAGCTCCCTCCGGGACAGACATAATCACGAGCAGTACTTC. Translation: CASSSLRDRHNHEQYF.

The rearrangement links TRBV6-5 to TRBJ2-5; the match to TRBD2 covers 7 bases. The CDR3 has 14 residues. Germline V gene sequence: CDR1 MNHEY, CDR2 SVGAGI. V trimming: 2 bases; J trimming: 5 bases; junction bases outside the gene matches: 5. DNA of the CDR3: TGTGCCAGCAGTTACGAAGGGAGGGCGGAGACCCAGTACTTC. Amino acids: CASSYEGRAETQYF.

The chain is built from TRBV5-1 and TRBJ1-3; D gene unclear. V lost 7 bases and J 0 bases, leaving 8 bases between the germline ends. The CDR3 totals 13 residues. CDR1 is SGHRS, CDR2 YFSETQ, per germline. The CDR3 nucleotides read TGCGCCAGCCACACCGACTCTGGAAACACCATATATTTT. It translates to CASHTDSGNTIYF.

This rearrangement joins TRBV7-2 to TRBJ2-3; D ambiguous. The CDR3 contains 16 residues. The V and J ends lost 0 bases and 3 bases respectively, with 13 bases between them. Per the germline V gene, CDR1 is SGHTA and CDR2 is FQGNSA. The CDR3 DNA follows: TGTGCCAGCAGCTTAGCCTCTCGATCAACGACAGATACGCAGTATTTT. Protein: CASSLASRSTTDTQYF.

This clonotype was seen a few times. This CDR3 is CASLTTGRETQYF. Written as DNA, the CDR3 is TGTGCCAGCTTGACTACAGGGAGGGAGACCCAGTACTTC. The chain carries TRBV7-8 and TRBJ2-5; D tentatively fits TRBD1 or TRBD2 (6 bases each). The V gene lost 8 bases and the J gene lost 5 bases, with 15 bases spanning the gap. The germline gives CDR1 SGHVS, CDR2 FQNEAQ. This CDR3 is 13 amino acids long.

This clonotype was picked up many times. The chain employs TRBV4-3 and TRBJ1-2; 10 bases map to TRBD1. The CDR3 runs 14 residues. Germline loops: CDR1 LGHNA, CDR2 YSLEER. Unmatched junction bases numbered 8, after V lost 6 bases and J lost 7 bases. CDR3 DNA: TGCGCCAGCAGTAATGGACAGGGGGACAGTGGCTACACCTTC. Protein sequence: CASSNGQGDSGYTF.

Remarks on this clonotype: This may be a read error: a much more frequent sequence differs by one nucleotide. The rearrangement links TRBV5-1 to TRBJ2-3; D call uncertain. V lost 4 bases and J 2 bases, leaving 11 bases between the germline ends. The germline gives CDR1 SGHRS, CDR2 YFSETQ. The CDR3 consists of 14 residues. This CDR3 is CASSVGQYTDTQYF. The CDR3 DNA follows: TGCGCCAGCAGCGTGGGTCAGTACACAGATACGCAGTATTTT.

The J gene is TRBJ1-2, the V gene TRBV15; 8 nucleotides match TRBD1. V lost 0 bases and J lost 5; bases outside the gene matches: 14. Germline loops: CDR1 LNHNV, CDR2 YYDKDF (reference sequence). The CDR3 contains 18 residues. Here the CDR3 reads CATSRDRRPGGPLYGYTF. CDR3 nucleotides: TGTGCCACCAGCAGAGATCGAAGGCCAGGGGGCCCCCTGTATGGCTACACCTTC.

This clonotype was counted at least ten times. The V gene is TRBV10-3, the J gene TRBJ2-3; TRBD1 or TRBD2 may be the D gene (5 bases each). CDR1 and CDR2 (germline): ENHRY, SYGVKD. V was pared by 10 bases and J by 0 bases, with 11 bases between. The length of the CDR3 is 13 residues. CDR3 bases: TGTGCCACCGAGGGGTCTAGCACAGATACGCAGTATTTT. Translating it yields CATEGSSTDTQYF.

This rearrangement joins TRBV4-3 to TRBJ1-2, with unresolved D. This CDR3 is 16 amino acids long. V was pared by 4 bases and J by 0 bases, with 15 bases between. Germline V gene lookup returns CDR1 LGHNA and CDR2 YSLEER. The CDR3 nucleotides read TGCGCCAGCAGCCGTTCGTTCGGGCAAGCTAACTATGGCTACACCTTC. Translation gives CASSRSFGQANYGYTF.

This clonotype has at least ten counts. The rearrangement joins TRBV28 to TRBJ1-3; no definite D call. CDR3 size: 15 residues. V was trimmed by 10 bases and J by 0 bases, leaving 16 bases between them. Germline values: CDR1 MDHEN, CDR2 SYDVKM. The CDR3 region is CATRRSILSGNTIYF. The CDR3, as DNA: TGTGCCACCCGACGGAGTATACTCTCTGGAAACACCATATATTTT.

This clonotype occurred many times. V is TRBV20-1 and J is TRBJ2-1; 8 bases align to TRBD2. From germline, CDR1 is DFQATT and CDR2 SNEGSKA (reference sequence). This CDR3 spans 13 amino acids. The junction had 5 bases not matched to a gene; V was cut back by 2 bases and J by 8 bases. Here the CDR3 reads CSARTGGPDEQFF. DNA of the CDR3: TGCAGTGCTAGAACGGGAGGGCCAGATGAGCAGTTCTTC.

This chain uses TRBV29-1 with TRBJ2-1; possibly TRBD1 or TRBD2 for D (5 bases each). Germline CDR1 SQVTM, CDR2 ANQGSEA. The CDR3 totals 13 residues. Trimming pared 7 bases from V and 8 bases from J, leaving 18 bases between. DNA of the CDR3: TGCAGCGCGGCCGGGGCCAGAGTGTATGAGCAGTTCTTC. Its translation: CSAAGARVYEQFF.

This clonotype has just a few counts. The gene calls are TRBV10-3 and TRBJ2-7, with 8 bases lining up with TRBD2. V lost 7 bases, J lost 0 bases, and 14 bases stayed unmatched. Germline loops: CDR1 ENHRY, CDR2 SYGVKD. This CDR3 contains 17 residues. As DNA, the CDR3 is TGTGCCATCAATCGAGTCGGGCTAGCGGGCTTCTCCTACGAGCAGTACTTC. Translation gives CAINRVGLAGFSYEQYF.

This chain's CDR3 is CASSPRHILSGANVLTF. The CDR3 DNA reads TGTGCCAGCAGCCCCAGACACATCCTCTCTGGGGCCAACGTCCTGACTTTC. The chain is built from TRBV9 and TRBJ2-6; D is unclear. The V end was cut by 4 bases, the J end by 0 bases, with 14 bases between. The CDR3 is 17 residues long. CDR1 and CDR2 from the germline V gene are SGDLS and YYNGEE.

This clonotype was counted a few times. The chain uses TRBV4-3 and TRBJ2-7; D could derive from TRBD1 or TRBD2 (5 bases each). Germline CDR1 is LGHNA and CDR2 is YSLEER. The CDR3 length is 15 residues. V was trimmed by 1 base and J by 4 bases, leaving 14 bases between them. The CDR3 DNA sequence: TGCGCCAGCAGCCAAGGGGAAGGGGACCTATACGAGCAGTACTTC. Its protein product is CASSQGEGDLYEQYF.

A few counts support this clonotype. This chain joins TRBV5-1 and TRBJ2-7; a weak D match, TRBD2 (6 bases). Germline V gene data show CDR1 as SGHRS and CDR2 as YFSETQ. The CDR3 runs 15 residues. Deletions cut 2 bases from V and 1 base from J, with 13 bases between. The CDR3 region is CASSFVGGASYEQYF. CDR3 DNA sequence: TGCGCCAGCAGCTTCGTGGGGGGAGCGTCCTACGAGCAGTACTTC.